Listed below are T cell receptor beta chains from one sample, sequenced in a study of vaccination and CD4 T cells after COVID-19. Which antigens these TCRs recognize remains unknown. TCRdb analysed the PCR reads with MiXCR anew, one entry per CDR3 protein. The sample lists approximately 9,700 distinct CDR3 sequences; 70% were seen once. Input material: CD4+ T cells from blood, cultured in vitro. These receptor sequences come from a human donor who had recovered from COVID-19. The CDR3 runs from the conserved cysteine through the conserved F or W. A D gene is named only where the DNA matches it firmly. Size tells how often a clone was seen (once, few, many) or the class of an expanded clone, and some rows leave it out.

TRBD1	NA	TRBV5-1	TRBJ2-7	TGCGCCAGCAGCCCGACAGGGGTCAGCGAGCAGTACTTC	CASSPTGVSEQYF
NA	NA	TRBV7-9	TRBJ2-5	TGTGCCAGCAGCCCGAAGTGGGGGTATCAAGAGACCCAGTACTTC	CASSPKWGYQETQYF
NA	NA	TRBV19	TRBJ2-4	TGTGCCAGTAGTGCGGGATCCCGGGCCATTCAGTACTTC	CASSAGSRAIQYF
NA	NA	TRBV20-1	TRBJ2-7	TGCAGTGCTAATGGAGCGGAGAGCTCCTACGAGCAGTACTTC	CSANGAESSYEQYF
NA	NA	TRBV20-1	TRBJ1-1	TGCAGTGCTAGTACCCCAGGGGACACTGAAGCTTTCTTT	CSASTPGDTEAFF
TRBD1	NA	TRBV27	TRBJ2-1	TGTGCCAGCAGTTCTCAGGGGGCAACTCCGTTCTTC	CASSSQGATPFF
NA	NA	TRBV27	TRBJ2-2	TGTGCCAGCACAGGGGCGAACACCGGGGAGCTGTTTTTT	CASTGANTGELFF
NA	NA	TRBV20-1	TRBJ2-4	TGCAGTGCTAGAGAGGGGGTGATGAACATTCAGTACTTC	CSAREGVMNIQYF
TRBD1	few	TRBV6-1	TRBJ1-5	TGTGCCAGCAGCCGAGACAGGGAAAAACAGCCCCAGCATTTT	CASSRDREKQPQHF
TRBD1	few	TRBV6-5	TRBJ1-2	TGTGCCAGCAGTTACACAGGGGGCGCGGGCTATGGCTACACCTTC	CASSYTGGAGYGYTF
NA	NA	TRBV6-5	TRBJ1-2	TGTGCCAGCAGTTACCAAGCGGCTTTCTATGGCTACACCTTC	CASSYQAAFYGYTF
NA	few	TRBV21-1	TRBJ1-2	TGTGCCAGCAGCAAAGGAGCGGGACACCCTAACTATGGCTACACCTTC	CASSKGAGHPNYGYTF
NA	NA	TRBV7-2	TRBJ2-2	TGTGCCAGCAGCCTCGTATCGCTACGGCGGGGCACCGGGGAGCTGTTTTTT	CASSLVSLRRGTGELFF
TRBD1	NA	TRBV10-3	TRBJ2-1	TGTGCCATCAGTGATGACAGGGGCAATGAGCAGTTCTTC	CAISDDRGNEQFF
TRBD1	NA	TRBV11-3	TRBJ2-5	TGTGCCAGCAGCCATCGGGACAGCTCTCTTGGGACCCAGTACTTC	CASSHRDSSLGTQYF
NA	NA	TRBV7-2	TRBJ2-6	TGTGCCAGCAGCTCATCCAACTTTGGGGCCAACGTCCTGACTTTC	CASSSSNFGANVLTF
NA	NA	TRBV14	TRBJ1-2	TGTGCCAGCAGCCAGTCCCTTGGAGTTGGGACCCCAGCGGACTATGGCTACACCTTC	CASSQSLGVGTPADYGYTF
NA	NA	TRBV2	TRBJ1-5	TGTGCCAGCAGTGAAGACAGCGCCGGGAATCAGCCCCAGCATTTT	CASSEDSAGNQPQHF
TRBD2	few	TRBV19	TRBJ2-5	TGTGCCAGTAGTATAGGGGGAGGAGCGGGAGATCTGAGTTGGCAAGAGACCCAGTACTTC	CASSIGGGAGDLSWQETQYF
NA	NA	TRBV7-2	TRBJ2-7	TGTGCCAGCAGCTTAGCGGCCCTTTACGAGCAGTACTTC	CASSLAALYEQYF
NA	NA	TRBV29-1	TRBJ2-5	TGCAGCTCGAGAGGGGCTGGGGAGACCCAGTACTTC	CSSRGAGETQYF
NA	NA	TRBV27	TRBJ2-2	TGTGCCAGCAGGGCCGGGACCACCGGGGAGCTGTTTTTT	CASRAGTTGELFF
TRBD1	NA	TRBV19	TRBJ1-1	TGTGCCAGTAGCCTTCTCAGGACAGGCCTGAACACTGAAGCTTTCTTT	CASSLLRTGLNTEAFF
NA	NA	TRBV6-1	TRBJ2-7	TGTGCCAGCAGTACGCTAAGCAGGGACGAGCAGTACTTC	CASSTLSRDEQYF
TRBD1	once	TRBV7-9	TRBJ2-5	TGTGCCAGCAGCTTAGACAGGGGAAGCCGCGGAACTTTTGCGGAGACCCAGTACTTC	CASSLDRGSRGTFAETQYF
NA	NA	TRBV18	TRBJ1-1	TGTGCCAGCTCAAGGGAAGGGAACACTGAAGCTTTCTTT	CASSREGNTEAFF
NA	NA	TRBV12-3/TRBV12-4	TRBJ2-7	TGTGCCAGCAGTTTACATGGGTACGAGCAGTACTTC	CASSLHGYEQYF
TRBD2	NA	TRBV5-8	TRBJ2-3	TGTGCCAGCAGCTATGAGGGGACTAAAGGAGATACGCAGTATTTT	CASSYEGTKGDTQYF
NA	NA	TRBV7-3	TRBJ1-2	TGTGCCAGCAGCTCCGGAGAGGGCTATGGCTACACCTTC	CASSSGEGYGYTF
TRBD1	once	TRBV9	TRBJ2-7	TGTGCCAGCAGCGTAGCCCCCGGGACAGGGTTAAGCGAGCAGTACTTC	CASSVAPGTGLSEQYF
NA	large	TRBV7-9	TRBJ2-3	TGTGCCAGCAGCGATATCGGGAGAAACACAGATACGCAGTATTTT	CASSDIGRNTDTQYF
NA	NA	TRBV24-1	TRBJ2-3	TGTGCCACCAGTGACCCCCGGACTGATGCTAAGAGCACAGATACGCAGTATTTT	CATSDPRTDAKSTDTQYF
NA	NA	TRBV10-3	TRBJ2-1	TGTGCCATCAGTGAGGGACCGTACAATGAGCAGTTCTTC	CAISEGPYNEQFF
TRBD1	NA	TRBV5-4	TRBJ2-1	TGTGCCAGCAGTCTCGACAGGGAGAATGAGCAGTTCTTC	CASSLDRENEQFF
NA	NA	TRBV2	TRBJ1-2	TGTGCCAGCAACGAAGGGTATCCACAAAACTATGGCTACACCTTC	CASNEGYPQNYGYTF
NA	few	TRBV19	TRBJ1-2	TGTGCCAGTAGCCCCCACGGGGACTATGGCTACACCTTC	CASSPHGDYGYTF
TRBD1	NA	TRBV10-2	TRBJ1-2	TGCGCCAGCAGTCCCGGACAGGATCCTCTGGGAAGATACACCTTC	CASSPGQDPLGRYTF
NA	NA	TRBV20-1	TRBJ2-7	TGCAGTGCTAGAGATTCCCCTCAGCCCTACGAGCAGTACTTC	CSARDSPQPYEQYF
TRBD1	NA	TRBV20-1	TRBJ1-5	TGCAGTGCTCAGGGACAGGGAGGTCAGCCCCAGCATTTT	CSAQGQGGQPQHF
TRBD1	NA	TRBV7-8	TRBJ1-1	TGTGCCAGCAGCCCCCGGACAGGTTTAGGCACTGAAGCTTTCTTT	CASSPRTGLGTEAFF
NA	once	TRBV2	TRBJ1-5	TGTGCCAGCAGTGAAGCGAGGGGCCCAAGGGGCAATCAGCCCCAGCATTTT	CASSEARGPRGNQPQHF
NA	NA	TRBV20-1	TRBJ1-2	TGCAGTCCCAAGGGACAAAGCTACACCTTC	CSPKGQSYTF
TRBD2	NA	TRBV7-2	TRBJ2-5	TGTGCCAGCAGCTTTCTAGCGGGGGTCGGAGAGACCCAGTACTTC	CASSFLAGVGETQYF
NA	few	TRBV2	TRBJ2-5	TGTGCCAGCACTCGAGGAGTAGGCCAAGAGACCCAGTACTTC	CASTRGVGQETQYF